Listed below are T cell receptor beta chains from one sample, sequenced in a study of cytomegalovirus exposure and HLA in healthy donors. The method was immunoSEQ multiplex PCR; TCRdb's version includes in-frame clones alone and lacks a portion of them. The table has about 160,000 clones, more than 65% seen once; the top ten hold about 6.8%. The sample taken for sequencing was PBMCs. The receptors derive from a man aged 50 to 60 in good health and CMV-seropositive. The CDR3 runs from the conserved cysteine through the conserved F or W. A D gene is named only where the DNA matches it firmly. Rows give clone size only sometimes, using once, few, many, or a class for an expanded clone.

D gene: .
clone size: .
V gene: TRBV9
J gene: TRBJ2-3
CDR3 DNA: TGTGCCAGCAGCGCGCGGACAACCACAGATACGCAGTATTTT
CDR3 protein: CASSARTTTDTQYF

D gene: .
clone size: .
V gene: TRBV4-2
J gene: TRBJ2-5
CDR3 DNA: TGTGCCAGCAGCCAGTCCCAGGGTGACCAAGAGACCCAGTACTTC
CDR3 protein: CASSQSQGDQETQYF

D gene: .
clone size: .
V gene: TRBV28
J gene: TRBJ1-2
CDR3 DNA: TGTGCCAGCAGTGTCACAGGGCTCTACTATGGCTACACCTTC
CDR3 protein: CASSVTGLYYGYTF

D gene: TRBD1
clone size: once
V gene: TRBV11-2
J gene: TRBJ1-1
CDR3 DNA: TGTGCCAGCAGCTTCTCGGGACAGTTTATGAACACTGAAGCTTTCTTT
CDR3 protein: CASSFSGQFMNTEAFF

D gene: .
clone size: .
V gene: TRBV27
J gene: TRBJ1-2
CDR3 DNA: TGTGCCAGCAGTTTTTCAGGGTCCTATGGCTACACCTTC
CDR3 protein: CASSFSGSYGYTF

D gene: .
clone size: .
V gene: TRBV7-6
J gene: TRBJ2-7
CDR3 DNA: TGTGCCAGCAGCCCCGATGACAGAAACTACGAGCAGTACTTC
CDR3 protein: CASSPDDRNYEQYF

D gene: .
clone size: .
V gene: TRBV14
J gene: TRBJ2-7
CDR3 DNA: TGTGCCAGCAGCCAAGTTAGAAACGAGCAGTACTTC
CDR3 protein: CASSQVRNEQYF

D gene: TRBD1
clone size: .
V gene: TRBV7-7
J gene: TRBJ1-1
CDR3 DNA: TGTGCTAGCAGCCCGATGACAGGGGGAACCACTGAAGCTTTCTTT
CDR3 protein: CASSPMTGGTTEAFF

D gene: TRBD1
clone size: few
V gene: TRBV6-6
J gene: TRBJ1-4
CDR3 DNA: TGTGCCAGCAGTTCTGGGACAGGGGGCACTGAAAAACTGTTTTTT
CDR3 protein: CASSSGTGGTEKLFF

D gene: .
clone size: few
V gene: TRBV14
J gene: TRBJ2-1
CDR3 DNA: TGTGCCAGCAGCCAAGAATACTTGCCCTACAATGAGCAGTTCTTC
CDR3 protein: CASSQEYLPYNEQFF

D gene: .
clone size: .
V gene: TRBV6-5
J gene: TRBJ1-1
CDR3 DNA: TGTGCCAGCAGTTACCGCAACTCTGAAGCTTTCTTT
CDR3 protein: CASSYRNSEAFF

D gene: .
clone size: .
V gene: TRBV7-7
J gene: TRBJ1-4
CDR3 DNA: TGTGCCAGCACCTCGGGGATCCCGGGCGAAAAACTGTTTTTT
CDR3 protein: CASTSGIPGEKLFF

D gene: TRBD1
clone size: few
V gene: TRBV7-7
J gene: TRBJ2-7
CDR3 DNA: TGTGCCAGCAGCTTGCAGGACAGGGACGAGCAGTACTTC
CDR3 protein: CASSLQDRDEQYF

D gene: TRBD2
clone size: once
V gene: TRBV9
J gene: TRBJ2-1
CDR3 DNA: TGTGCCAGCAGCCCCCCCCCAGGACGGGAGGGCCAGGTTGAGCAGTTCTTC
CDR3 protein: CASSPPPGREGQVEQFF

D gene: .
clone size: .
V gene: TRBV18
J gene: TRBJ2-7
CDR3 DNA: TGTGCCAGCTCGCAGAACAGGGTCGAGCAGTACTTC
CDR3 protein: CASSQNRVEQYF

D gene: TRBD1
clone size: .
V gene: TRBV2
J gene: TRBJ2-5
CDR3 DNA: TGTGCCAGCACCCGGGACAGGCTCCAAGAGACCCAGTACTTC
CDR3 protein: CASTRDRLQETQYF

D gene: .
clone size: .
V gene: TRBV11-2
J gene: TRBJ2-1
CDR3 DNA: TGTGCCAGCAGCTTAGATGGCTTCAGCTCCTACAATGAGCAGTTCTTC
CDR3 protein: CASSLDGFSSYNEQFF

D gene: .
clone size: .
V gene: TRBV27
J gene: TRBJ2-5
CDR3 DNA: TGTGCCAGCAGTTTAGGTTACGGGCAAGAGACCCAGTACTTC
CDR3 protein: CASSLGYGQETQYF

D gene: TRBD1
clone size: .
V gene: TRBV29-1
J gene: TRBJ2-2
CDR3 DNA: TGCAGCGTTGACAGGGGGCGGGGCACCGGGGAGCTGTTTTTT
CDR3 protein: CSVDRGRGTGELFF

D gene: TRBD2
clone size: once
V gene: TRBV5-4
J gene: TRBJ2-1
CDR3 DNA: TGTGCCAGCCGGCGGCCCGGGACTAGCGGAAACAATGAGCAGTTCTTC
CDR3 protein: CASRRPGTSGNNEQFF

D gene: .
clone size: .
V gene: TRBV21-1
J gene: TRBJ1-6
CDR3 DNA: TGTGCCAGCAGCAAACAGACAGTCCGCCATAATTCACCCCTCCACTTT
CDR3 protein: CASSKQTVRHNSPLHF

D gene: TRBD1
clone size: .
V gene: TRBV6-4
J gene: TRBJ2-1
CDR3 DNA: TGTGCCAGCAGTGCCGGACAGGGATTTGAGCAGTTCTTC
CDR3 protein: CASSAGQGFEQFF

D gene: .
clone size: .
V gene: TRBV5-1
J gene: TRBJ2-1
CDR3 DNA: TGCGCCAGCAGCCCCATGCCCGGGGACTCCTACAATGAGCAGTTCTTC
CDR3 protein: CASSPMPGDSYNEQFF

D gene: .
clone size: .
V gene: TRBV11-2
J gene: TRBJ2-7
CDR3 DNA: TGTGCCAGCAGCTCAGACAGGGCGGGGGAGCAGTACTTC
CDR3 protein: CASSSDRAGEQYF

D gene: TRBD1
clone size: .
V gene: TRBV5-6
J gene: TRBJ1-2
CDR3 DNA: TGTGCCAGCAGCTTCGGGACAGTCCCCTTAGGTGGCTACACCTTC
CDR3 protein: CASSFGTVPLGGYTF

D gene: TRBD2
clone size: .
V gene: TRBV19
J gene: TRBJ2-2
CDR3 DNA: TGTGCCAGTAGTCTACTAGCGGGAGGAACCGGGGAGCTGTTTTTT
CDR3 protein: CASSLLAGGTGELFF

D gene: .
clone size: .
V gene: TRBV6-5
J gene: TRBJ1-2
CDR3 DNA: TGTGCCAGCAGTTACTCGAAACTGACTGACTCCTACACCTTC
CDR3 protein: CASSYSKLTDSYTF